The TCR beta chain under discussion was sequenced for a study of cytomegalovirus exposure and HLA in healthy donors (dated by TCRdb to the late 2010s). At the level of the whole study: According to an earlier analysis of 587 of the donors, some 170 million T cells yielded over 90 million unique TCR beta sequences and 276 Gb of sequence data. About 330 gigabases of sequencing data and 75 million to 85 million unique TCR sequences made up an early release that covered about 640 HLA-typed donors. Of the 300 to 400 genotyped donors, 65% to 90% fell in the genetic ancestry cluster associated with self-reported Caucasian donors. The study aimed to test whether signatures of past pathogen exposure could be identified by cataloging public T cell receptors. The study used immunosequencing to profile the T cell repertoires of approximately 630 subjects and linked those repertoires to cytomegalovirus serostatus. Besides the first cohort of approximately 710 subjects, a separate validation cohort made up of over 95 different subjects was used. High-throughput TCR immunosequencing, statistical association of individual TCRs with disease status, and machine learning were combined to predict cytomegalovirus infection status. A later analysis re-examined previously published TCR beta repertoires from about 700 donors and added high-resolution HLA genotyping to investigate patterns of TCR occurrence. Rather than drawing on any new phenotypic data, the later analysis identified candidate immune exposures from TCR beta sequences and the way those sequences occurred across donors. In an earlier analysis of a few hundred of the donors, high-throughput TCR beta sequencing was used to judge whether each TCR beta V gene segment behaved as functional or pseudogenic. Donor age, sex, ethnicity and CMV serostatus were compiled together with the repertoire data. A later genetic analysis used genome-wide SNP genotypes for about three fifths of the 666 donors, treating that subset as a discovery cohort. All discovery cohort repertoires had been generated on a single sequencing platform. Class I and class II HLA loci were covered by the typing at four-digit resolution. The number of typed donors differed by locus: roughly 629-640 for A, B, C, DRB1 and DQB1; 522 for DQA1; some 590 for DPA1; and some 470 for DPB1. Several DR-DQ haplotypes were treated as single units for association and clustering because of strong linkage in the cohort. Across some 400 genotyped donors of the cohort, an average of approximately 200,000 unique TCR beta nucleotide sequences per donor were sequenced, and approximately 19% of those sequences were non-productive.

The cohort consisted of approximately 690 healthy bone marrow donors. At the time of sampling, all cohort members were nominally healthy, though unrecorded immune exposures were likely present. The donor was CMV seronegative and belonged to the group of more than 300 seronegative cohort members. A peripheral blood sample was collected from each donor, and TCR beta sequencing was performed on peripheral blood mononuclear cells. Genomic DNA was extracted from the blood cell samples with the Qiagen DNeasy Blood Extraction Kit. The protocol used for the library was the immunoSEQ multiplex PCR assay. For the multiplex PCR, a mixture combining 60 forward primers for TCR Vbeta segments and 13 reverse primers for TCR Jbeta segments was used. A multiplex PCR assay on genomic DNA amplified the CDR3 region of rearranged TCR beta genes. The amplified TCR beta libraries were sequenced on the Illumina HiSeq System as 87-base-pair reads. On the study's bioinformatics: In a later analysis, about 80 million unique TCR beta chains were counted across the approximately 640 repertoires, and roughly 11 million of these chains were shared by at least two donors. Raw reads were error-corrected and collapsed into unique sequences by a nearest-neighbor algorithm in which closely related sequences were merged to remove PCR and sequencing errors. Alignment of CDR3 sequences to IMGT reference sequences was used to assign V, D and J gene segments. For a sequence to be retained, a match of at least six nucleotides was required to both a V gene segment and a J gene segment. Rearrangements were classified as productive when the CDR3 lacked stop codons and remained in frame with V and J, and all other rearrangements were classified as non-productive. Following IMGT convention, CDR3 was defined as the stretch from the second conserved V-encoded cysteine to the conserved J-encoded phenylalanine. Sequences without an unambiguous match to a single V gene segment were excluded from the earlier analysis of over 500 of the donors. An earlier analysis of about 600 of the donors called V segments functional above 56.7% productive rearrangements and segregating when the between-donor standard deviation exceeded 5%. To diagnose cytomegalovirus status from the catalog of TCR beta chain sequences, a statistical classification framework was built. A later analysis assigned V and J genes by comparing TCR nucleotide sequences with IMGT/GENE-DB human TR gene sequences. In a later analysis, CDR3 sequences and most-parsimonious VDJ recombination scenarios were assigned using the TCRdist pipeline. In a later analysis, each TCR beta chain was defined by its CDR3 amino acid sequence together with its V-gene family, and reads lacking a unique V-gene family were excluded. As a way to deal with suspected cross-contamination and a sequencing artifact, a later analysis dropped nearly 600 nucleotide sequences that were highly shared and had low generation probability. In a later analysis, a clonal expansion index was calculated for each public chain from normalized within-repertoire ranks of inferred template counts. In a later analysis, generation probabilities were computed with a VDJ recombination model fitted to out-of-frame rearrangements, and the resulting probabilities were checked against IGoR. In a later analysis, TCR-TCR, TCR-HLA and TCR-CMV co-occurrence was scored with hypergeometric tests, and a repertoire-size bias correction was applied to TCR pairs. False discovery rates were estimated in a later analysis by permuting HLA or CMV assignments 20 times. A later analysis grouped co-occurring TCRs with DBSCAN, adding TCRdist sequence similarity when clustering within HLA-allele-positive subsets. Repertoires with fewer than 30,000 or more than 120,000 public chains, plus five repertoires with anomalous nucleotide sharing, were excluded from co-occurrence clustering. This immuneACCESS table, as held by TCRdb, lists in-frame sequences with V and J called but not all clones. Of the missing ones, under half trace to an unresolved V gene in checked studies; the others have no known cause. That table gives V, J and clone size, and the DNA gave D and trimming. The sample data list around 140,000 clones, and 65% to 85% of these were observed just once. The ten largest make up around 1.5% of the sample.

Details on this clone: Its cognate antigen has yet to be identified. One end of the junction fails to match germline, which may point to a read error.

What the research found in general, with its limitations: A further reported finding was that TCR beta sequences accurately predicted the HLA-A and HLA-B alleles for most subjects in the first cohort. The only immune exposure information available for the cohort was CMV serostatus. An earlier analysis of approximately 500 of the donors showed that most TCR beta V segments appeared in productive rearrangements either about 87% or about 30% of the time, which broadly matched IMGT annotations. In a later analysis, HLA-associated TCR beta chains were found to be more clonally expanded and to have lower generation probabilities than equally common non-associated chains. Because HLA typing was missing for some donors at each locus, association tests included only the typed subset. A cluster of highly shared sequence variants was judged likely to represent a technical artifact of the sequencing pipeline. Most TCR sequences were seen in very few donors, while some public TCRs were found in many individuals. Over 15 rarely observed V segments, including chromosome 9 orphons, were excluded from the earlier analysis of about 500 of the donors because counts were too low. Sequencing depth was assumed to be roughly uniform across donors in the presence/absence analyses, though that assumption may not hold. In this cohort, only TCR beta chains were sequenced, and detectable features were limited by the absence of alpha or paired-chain data. According to the authors, the approach could potentially be generalized to other disease states and immunological phenotypes. V-gene and J-gene trimming of TCR beta chains was associated with a missense DCLRE1C variant in a later genetic analysis, and the association was replicated in an independent cohort. Correlated functional status among segregating V segments might be attributable to linkage disequilibrium, but an unknown experimental factor could not be ruled out. A later genetic analysis reported fewer N-insertions in productive TCRs among donors in an Asian-associated ancestry cluster than the roughly 670-donor mean. In both the original and validation cohorts, the classifier was reported to diagnose cytomegalovirus status with high specificity and sensitivity. A few of the identified cytomegalovirus-associated TCR beta chains were confirmed in vitro to be specific for cytomegalovirus antigens. In a later analysis, several top co-occurrence clusters were reported to appear linked to parvovirus B19, influenza, CMV and Epstein-Barr virus. Assigning TCR associations to individual alleles was difficult when HLA alleles, especially DR and DQ, strongly co-occurred. Specific HLA alleles were associated with over 15,000 TCR beta sequences at a false discovery rate of 0.05 in a later analysis. In a later analysis, TCR association rates were found to vary across HLA loci, with the most associated TCRs seen for DRB1 alleles and the fewest for HLA-C alleles. In the study, 150 to 200 TCR beta chains were listed as associated with cytomegalovirus. Most CMV-associated TCR beta chains appeared to be HLA-restricted in a later analysis, and the HLA associations seemed to be driven largely by CMV exposure.

Sequencing was performed on PBMCs. The receptor was derived from a woman under 30 in good health and CMV-seronegative.

The nucleotides are TGTGCCAGCAGCCAAGAGGAGGGGATCATGAACACTGAAGCTCTCTTT. Translated, it gives CASSQEEGIMNTEALF. The chain is encoded by TRBV4-2 joined to TRBJ1-1; the D gene is perhaps TRBD1, on 5 matching bases. The CDR3 starts with the cysteine, ends with the phenylalanine, and has 16 residues. Left in the record is the CDR3 DNA by itself, 48 bases read in frame from the first base. The germline V gene sets CDR1 to LGHNA and CDR2 to YNFKEQ.